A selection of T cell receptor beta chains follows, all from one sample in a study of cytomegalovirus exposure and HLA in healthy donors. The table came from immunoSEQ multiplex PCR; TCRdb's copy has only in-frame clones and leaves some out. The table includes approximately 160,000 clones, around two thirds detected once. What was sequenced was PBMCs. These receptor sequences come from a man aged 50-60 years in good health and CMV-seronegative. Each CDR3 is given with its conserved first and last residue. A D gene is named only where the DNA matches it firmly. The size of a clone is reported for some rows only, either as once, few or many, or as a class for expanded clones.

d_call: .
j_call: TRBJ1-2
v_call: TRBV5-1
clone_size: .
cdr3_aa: CASSLAAGGSNYGYTF
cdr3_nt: TGCGCCAGCAGCTTGGCGGCCGGGGGATCTAACTATGGCTACACCTTC

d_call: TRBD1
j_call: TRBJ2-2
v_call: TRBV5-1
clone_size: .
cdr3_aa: CASSLEGADTGELFF
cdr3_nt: TGCGCCAGCAGCTTGGAGGGGGCCGACACCGGGGAGCTGTTTTTT

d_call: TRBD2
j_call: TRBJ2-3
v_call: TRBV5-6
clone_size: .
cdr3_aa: CASSLAGGGDADTQYF
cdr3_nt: TGTGCCAGCAGCTTGGCGGGCGGGGGGGACGCAGATACGCAGTATTTT

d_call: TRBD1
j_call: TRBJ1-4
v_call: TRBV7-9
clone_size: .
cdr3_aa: CASSFPPGQINEKLFF
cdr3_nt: TGTGCCAGCAGCTTTCCTCCGGGACAGATAAATGAAAAACTGTTTTTT

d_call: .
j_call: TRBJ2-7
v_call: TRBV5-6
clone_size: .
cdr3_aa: CASSLVETQAYEQYF
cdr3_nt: TGTGCCAGCAGCTTGGTGGAGACCCAAGCCTACGAGCAGTACTTC

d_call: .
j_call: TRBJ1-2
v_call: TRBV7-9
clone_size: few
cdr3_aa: CASSSMTAYGYTF
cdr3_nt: TGTGCCAGCAGCTCTATGACAGCCTATGGCTACACCTTC

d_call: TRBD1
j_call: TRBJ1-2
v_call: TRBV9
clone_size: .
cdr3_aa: CASSVTGDWYGYTF
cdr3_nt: TGTGCCAGCAGCGTTACAGGGGACTGGTATGGCTACACCTTC

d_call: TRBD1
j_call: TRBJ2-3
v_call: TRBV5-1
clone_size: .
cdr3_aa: CASSLGTGWTDTQYF
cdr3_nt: TGCGCCAGCAGCCTAGGGACAGGGTGGACAGATACGCAGTATTTT

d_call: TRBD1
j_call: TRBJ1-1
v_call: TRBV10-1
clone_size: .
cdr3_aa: CASSESPTGDEAFF
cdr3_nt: TGCGCCAGCAGTGAGAGCCCGACAGGGGATGAAGCTTTCTTT

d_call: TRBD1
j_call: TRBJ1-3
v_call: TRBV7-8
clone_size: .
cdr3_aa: CASSRQHRGSGNTIYF
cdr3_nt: TGTGCCAGCAGCCGCCAACACAGGGGCTCTGGAAACACCATATATTTT

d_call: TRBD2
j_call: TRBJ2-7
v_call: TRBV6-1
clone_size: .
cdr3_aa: CASSEKGLAVYEQYF
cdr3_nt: TGTGCCAGCAGTGAAAAGGGACTAGCGGTCTACGAGCAGTACTTC

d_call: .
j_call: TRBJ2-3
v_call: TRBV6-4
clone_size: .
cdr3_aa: CASSGGAGTDTQYF
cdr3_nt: TGTGCCAGCAGTGGCGGGGCTGGCACAGATACGCAGTATTTT